This record concerns one TCR beta chain sequence. The antigen remains unidentified. V lost 0 bases and J lost 0, with 7 bases in between. This CDR3 region has 15 residues. Germline loops: CDR1 SGDLS, CDR2 YYNGEE. The record originates from a study of graft-versus-host responses after intestinal transplantation. Study summary: Anti-thymocyte globulin was used for induction in all recipients, who then took tacrolimus and steroids for approximately three years. Broader study findings: Circulating GvH clone levels at their peak were associated with HvG declines (early post-transplant). Recipient marrow showed GvH clones, some seen first in ileum or blood. Allografts of one patient group, those with graft-donor T cell macrochimerism, had high graft-versus-host to host-versus-graft clonal ratios.

Clones were read by immunoSEQ multiplex PCR, and TCRdb kept only the in-frame ones, dropping some. The sample has around 97,000 clones, about 93% seen once; the top ten hold about 6.3%. This TCR was recovered from a human donor who received an intestinal transplant. The starting material was unstimulated CD8+ T cells sorted from spleen or lymph node cells, obtained before intestinal transplant. This sequence joins TRBV9 and TRBJ1-3; no firm D call. This CDR3 is CASSVDPGSGNTIYF. In nucleotides, the CDR3 is TGTGCCAGCAGCGTAGATCCGGGCTCTGGAAACACCATATATTTT.